The sequence of this T cell receptor (beta chain) was determined in a study of blood T cells in healthy people across ages. The study, taken as a whole, reports: Long-lived donors carried more naive CD4+ cells and greater diversity than aged donors.

Trimming cost V 0 bases and J 2 bases; bases outside gene matches: 4. This CDR3 contains 15 residues. The V gene's germline CDR1 is SGDLS and CDR2 YYNGEE. At least 6 micrograms of total RNA were extracted per sample. This clonotype was observed a few times. No antigen is known for it. Then a second PCR, running about 7 to 11 cycles, was carried out with a sample-barcoded 5' primer and a J-beta primer mix. Every individual sample yielded 2.5 million or more paired-end reads (each containing CDR3). TCRdb reanalysed the 5' RACE reads using MiXCR and keeps one entry per CDR3 protein. The sample shows approximately 600,000 distinct CDR3 sequences, under 70% of them seen only once.

The material sequenced was blood. The TCR sequence derives from a man aged 60 to 69 in good health. This chain uses TRBV9 with TRBJ2-5, with TRBD2 matching over 7 bases. Here the CDR3 reads CASSVAGGLQETQYF. CDR3 in DNA: TGTGCCAGCAGCGTAGCGGGGGGACTACAAGAGACCCAGTACTTC.